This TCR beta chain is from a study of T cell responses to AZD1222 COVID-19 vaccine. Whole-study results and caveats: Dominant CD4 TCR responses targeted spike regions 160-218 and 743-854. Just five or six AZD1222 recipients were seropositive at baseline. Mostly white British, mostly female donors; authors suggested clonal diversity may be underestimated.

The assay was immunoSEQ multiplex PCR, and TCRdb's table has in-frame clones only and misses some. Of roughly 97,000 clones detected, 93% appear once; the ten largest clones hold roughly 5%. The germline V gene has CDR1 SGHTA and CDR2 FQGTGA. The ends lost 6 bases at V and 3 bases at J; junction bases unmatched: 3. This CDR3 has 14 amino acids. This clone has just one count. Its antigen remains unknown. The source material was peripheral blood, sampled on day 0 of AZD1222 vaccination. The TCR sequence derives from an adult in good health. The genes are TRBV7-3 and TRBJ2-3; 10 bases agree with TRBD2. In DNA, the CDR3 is TGTGCCAGCAGTTATAGCGGGAGGACAGATACGCAGTATTTT. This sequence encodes CASSYSGRTDTQYF.